This TCR beta chain was found in a study of OX40 agonist ivuxolimab in advanced cancers. Study-wide results and caveats: On average, CD8+ T cells showed a greater number of expanded clones than CD4+.

Only in-frame clones appear in the TCRdb table, and some are missing; sequencing was by immunoSEQ multiplex PCR. Of tens of thousands of clones listed, more than 70% are singletons. As to this clone: Its antigen remains unknown.

This CDR3 comprises 18 residues. V lost 4 bases and J lost 1; bases outside the gene matches: 14. Germline V gives CDR1 LNHNV, CDR2 YYDKDF (reference sequence). This clonotype was obtained from an adult with an advanced solid tumor such as melanoma, head and neck, liver or kidney cancer. The input for sequencing was CD4+ or CD8+ T cells sorted from blood, taken in a trial of the OX40 agonist ivuxolimab. The chain employs TRBV15 and TRBJ2-3; 7 nucleotides agree with TRBD1. The CDR3 region has the DNA TGTGCCACCAGCACCGGGGACAGATTCCTTGCGGGCACAGATACGCAGTATTTT. This sequence encodes CATSTGDRFLAGTDTQYF.